The 12 T cell receptor beta chains presented below share a single source sample, sequenced in a study of T cell responses to AZD1222 COVID-19 vaccine. Sequencing used immunoSEQ multiplex PCR; TCRdb keeps in-frame clones, though not all of them. The repertoire has more than 150,000 clones, about nine tenths of them found once; the top ten carry approximately 1.8%. This sample comprised peripheral blood, obtained 28 days after the second AZD1222 dose. Source of these receptors: an adult who received the AZD1222 COVID-19 vaccine.

V usage is TRBV6-2 or TRBV6-3 and J usage is TRBJ2-4; 15 bases align to TRBD2. Germline CDR1 MNHEY, CDR2 SVGEGT. Trimming cost V 4 bases and J 0 bases; bases outside gene matches: 10. The CDR3 extends over 20 amino acids. The CDR3 reads CASSLGLAGGRLIAKNIQYF. The CDR3 region has the DNA TGTGCCAGCAGTTTGGGACTAGCGGGGGGACGCCTGATAGCCAAAAACATTCAGTACTTC.

The rearrangement joins TRBV3-1 (or the pseudogene TRBV3-2) to TRBJ1-1; no reliable D call. The germline V gene has CDR1 LGHDT and CDR2 YNNKEL (reference sequence). V was trimmed by 0 bases and J by 11 bases, leaving 10 bases between them. The CDR3 extends over 12 amino acids. DNA for the CDR3: TGTGCCAGCAGCCAAGAGCGATCTGCGGCTTTCTTT. Protein: CASSQERSAAFF.

This chain connects TRBV19 to TRBJ1-1, with D hard to call. CDR3 length: 15 amino acids. V lost 5 bases and J 4 bases, leaving 17 bases between the germline ends. The germline V gene has CDR1 LNHDA and CDR2 SQIVND (reference sequence). The CDR3 nucleotides read TGTGCCAGTAGTCCCCCGTTACCCCGGGGCACTGAAGCTTTCTTT. Amino acid sequence: CASSPPLPRGTEAFF.

V is TRBV2 and J is TRBJ1-5; no reliable D call. Trimming stripped 1 base from V and 6 bases from J, with 10 bases between. CDR1 SNHLY and CDR2 FYNNEI come from the germline V gene. The CDR3 loop spans 14 amino acids. The CDR3 DNA is TGTGCCAGCAGTGAAGGAGGGTCGGTTCAGCCCCAGCATTTT. Amino acid sequence: CASSEGGSVQPQHF.

The chain carries TRBV11-3 and TRBJ1-1; weak D call: TRBD1 (5 bases). V lost 5 bases, J lost 4 bases, and 17 bases lay in between. The germline CDR1 and CDR2 sequences are SGHNT and YENEEA. The CDR3 totals 15 residues. The CDR3 sequence: CASSRGGARSTEAFF. The DNA for the CDR3 is TGTGCCAGCAGCCGAGGTGGGGCGCGGAGCACTGAAGCTTTCTTT. The variable domain in full, completed from reference TRBV11-3 and TRBJ1-1, reads EAGVVQSPRYKIIEKKQPVAFWCNPISGHNTLYWYLQNLGQGPELLIRYENEEAVDDSQLPKDRFSAERLKGVDSTLKIQPAELGDSAVYLCASSRGGARSTEAFFGQGTRLTVV.

This clone was found once. J is TRBJ2-7 and V is TRBV7-2, with a possible D match to TRBD2 (6 bases). Germline lookup yields CDR1 SGHTA and CDR2 FQGNSA. The V gene lost 1 base and the J gene lost 5 bases, with 15 bases spanning the gap. This CDR3 is 15 amino acids long. The CDR3 nucleotides read TGTGCCAGCAGCTTAGTCCACGGGGGTTGGAACGAGCAGTACTTC. Translating gives CASSLVHGGWNEQYF.

The chain is built from TRBV6-5 and TRBJ1-3; D unclear. Germline CDR1 MNHEY, CDR2 SVGAGI. V was trimmed by 5 bases and J by 0 bases, leaving 8 bases between them. This CDR3 is built from 14 residues. The CDR3 coding sequence is TGTGCCAGCAGTCCGGATAACTCTGGAAACACCATATATTTT. This sequence encodes CASSPDNSGNTIYF.

This clone showed up just once. This chain uses TRBV3-1 (or the pseudogene TRBV3-2) with TRBJ2-7, with D perhaps matching TRBD2 (5 bases). CDR1 is LGHDT, CDR2 YNNKEL, per germline (reference sequence). Trimming took 8 bases from V and 3 from J, leaving 17 bases between them. This CDR3 contains 14 residues. The CDR3 DNA sequence: TGTGCCAGCGGATGGGGTACTAGGAACTACGAGCAGTACTTC. Amino acids: CASGWGTRNYEQYF.

V usage is TRBV7-9 and J usage is TRBJ2-3, with TRBD2 identical over 12 bases. With 5 bases clipped from V and 2 bases from J, the junction kept 11 bases outside the gene matches. The CDR3 spans 18 residues. Germline V lookup: CDR1 SEHNR, CDR2 FQNEAQ (reference sequence). The CDR3 region is CASSRFGLAGGPTDTQYF. CDR3 nucleotide sequence: TGTGCCAGCAGCCGCTTCGGGCTAGCGGGGGGGCCCACAGATACGCAGTATTTT.

This clone was seen only a few times. This rearrangement joins TRBV4-2 to TRBJ2-6; 13 bases are shared with TRBD2. This CDR3 region has 17 residues. The junction had 4 bases not matched to a gene; V was cut back by 4 bases and J by 4 bases. CDR1 is LGHNA, CDR2 YNFKEQ, per germline. The CDR3 nucleotides are TGTGCCAGCAGCCTCGGACTAGCGGGAGCGGGGGCCAACGTCCTGACTTTC. The encoded protein is CASSLGLAGAGANVLTF.

The chain links TRBV19 to TRBJ2-5, with D perhaps matching TRBD1 or TRBD2 (5 bases each). The V and J ends lost 0 bases and 2 bases respectively, with 10 bases between them. CDR3 length equals 15 residues. Germline V CDR1 and CDR2: LNHDA, SQIVND (reference sequence). The CDR3 sequence is CASSIDRGRQETQYF. The CDR3 nucleotides read TGTGCCAGTAGTATAGATCGGGGACGGCAAGAGACCCAGTACTTC.

The chain links TRBV6-2 or TRBV6-3 to TRBJ2-5; the D gene is possibly TRBD2 (5 bases). The V gene's germline CDR1 is MNHEY and CDR2 SVGEGT. This CDR3 spans 15 amino acids. Trimming left V 0 bases short and J 0 bases short, with 8 bases between. The CDR3 reads CASSYSAADQETQYF. The CDR3 DNA is TGTGCCAGCAGTTACTCAGCGGCGGACCAAGAGACCCAGTACTTC.